This section outlines one T cell receptor (beta chain) sequence together with its context. Its antigen is undetermined. Profiled with immunoSEQ multiplex PCR; TCRdb holds only in-frame clones, not every one. This sample has around 180,000 clones; roughly 82% occur once, and the top ten carry about 1.5%. These data come from a study of cytomegalovirus exposure and HLA in healthy donors. Study observations and caveats: With high specificity and sensitivity, the classifier reportedly diagnosed cytomegalovirus status. According to a later analysis, TCR clusters from the first cohort tended to co-occur in the approximately 120 validation repertoires.

This CDR3 has 15 amino acids. Germline CDR1 SGHTA, CDR2 FQGNSA. J gave up 7 bases and V 6 bases, and 13 bases lay outside the gene matches. Sequencing used PBMCs. The rearrangement joins TRBV7-2 to TRBJ1-2; 8 positions agree with TRBD1. The sequence was collected from a woman younger than 30 in good health and CMV-seronegative. CDR3 DNA: TGTGCCAGCAGATCGCCGGGACAGGAGAGAGTTGGCTACACCTTC. It translates to CASRSPGQERVGYTF.